The clone carrying this TCR beta chain was detected ten times or more. No treatment had been given to any patient before thyroid surgery. The source of the sample is a study of metastatic and nonmetastatic thyroid tumors. Study-wide context: Across blood and tumor or nodule tissue, repertoires from malignant and benign thyroid patients were compared with one another.

MiXCR re-clonotyped the PCR reads for TCRdb. The sample has 25,000 to 35,000 clones; 20% to 25% are singletons. The receptor's source is a female donor with papillary thyroid cancer or a benign thyroid nodule (not recorded which). Some clones in this sample may be carry-over from other donors' samples. Sequenced: blood.

The CDR3 sequence: CASSLGTSKQETQYF. The CDR3 DNA follows: TGTGCCAGCAGCTTGGGTACCTCTAAACAAGAGACCCAGTACTTC. V gene TRBV5-8 combines with J gene TRBJ2-5; D remains ambiguous. This CDR3 has 15 residues. Trimming removed 0 bases at V and 2 bases at J, with 11 bases between. Germline-derived CDR1 and CDR2 are SGHTS and YDEGEE.